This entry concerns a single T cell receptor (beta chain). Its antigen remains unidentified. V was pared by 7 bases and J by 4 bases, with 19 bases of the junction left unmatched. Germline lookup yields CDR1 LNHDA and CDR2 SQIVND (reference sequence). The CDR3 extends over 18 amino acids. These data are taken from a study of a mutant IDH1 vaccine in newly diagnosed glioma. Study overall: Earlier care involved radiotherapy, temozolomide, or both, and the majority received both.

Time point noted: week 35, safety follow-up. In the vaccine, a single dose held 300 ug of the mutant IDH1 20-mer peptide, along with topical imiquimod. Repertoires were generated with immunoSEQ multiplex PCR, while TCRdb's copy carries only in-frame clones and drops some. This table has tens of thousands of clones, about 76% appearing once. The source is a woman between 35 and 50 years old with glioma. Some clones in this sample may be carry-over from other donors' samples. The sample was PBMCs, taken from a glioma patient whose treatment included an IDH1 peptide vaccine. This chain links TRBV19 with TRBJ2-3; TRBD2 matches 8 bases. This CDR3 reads CASTPASGSLRRADTQYF. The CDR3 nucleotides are TGTGCCAGTACCCCGGCTAGCGGGTCGCTCAGAAGGGCAGATACGCAGTATTTT.